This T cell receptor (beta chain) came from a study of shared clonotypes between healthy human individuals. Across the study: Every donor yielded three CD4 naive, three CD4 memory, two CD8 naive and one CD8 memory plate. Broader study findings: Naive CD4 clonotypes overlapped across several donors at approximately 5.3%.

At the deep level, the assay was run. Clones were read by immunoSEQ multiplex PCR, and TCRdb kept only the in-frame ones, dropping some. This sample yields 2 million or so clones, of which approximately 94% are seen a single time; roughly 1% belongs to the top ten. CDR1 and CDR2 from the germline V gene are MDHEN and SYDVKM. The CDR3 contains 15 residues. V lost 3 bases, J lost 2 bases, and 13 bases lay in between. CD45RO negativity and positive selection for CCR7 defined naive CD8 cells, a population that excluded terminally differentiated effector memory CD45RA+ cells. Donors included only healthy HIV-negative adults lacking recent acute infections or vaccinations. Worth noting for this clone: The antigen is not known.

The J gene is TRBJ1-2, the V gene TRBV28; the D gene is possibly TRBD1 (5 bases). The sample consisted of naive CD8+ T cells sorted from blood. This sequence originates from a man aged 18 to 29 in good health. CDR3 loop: CASSFFGDGNYGYTF. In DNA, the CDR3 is TGTGCCAGCAGTTTTTTTGGGGACGGGAACTATGGCTACACCTTC.